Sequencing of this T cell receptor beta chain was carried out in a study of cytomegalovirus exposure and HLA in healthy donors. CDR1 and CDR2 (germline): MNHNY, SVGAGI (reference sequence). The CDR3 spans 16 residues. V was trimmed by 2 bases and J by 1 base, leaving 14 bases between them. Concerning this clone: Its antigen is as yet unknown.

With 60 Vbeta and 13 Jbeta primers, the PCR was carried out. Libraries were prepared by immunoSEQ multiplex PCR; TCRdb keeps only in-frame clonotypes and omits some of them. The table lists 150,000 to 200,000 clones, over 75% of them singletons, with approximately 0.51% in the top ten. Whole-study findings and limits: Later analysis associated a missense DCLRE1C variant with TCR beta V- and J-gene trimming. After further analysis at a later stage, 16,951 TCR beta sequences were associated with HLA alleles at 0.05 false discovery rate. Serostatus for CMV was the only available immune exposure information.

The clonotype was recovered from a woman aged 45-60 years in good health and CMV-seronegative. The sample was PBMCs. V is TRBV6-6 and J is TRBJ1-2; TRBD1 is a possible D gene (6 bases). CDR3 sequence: CASSYDRRDINYGYTF. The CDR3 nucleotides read TGTGCCAGCAGTTACGACAGGCGAGACATTAACTATGGCTACACCTTC.